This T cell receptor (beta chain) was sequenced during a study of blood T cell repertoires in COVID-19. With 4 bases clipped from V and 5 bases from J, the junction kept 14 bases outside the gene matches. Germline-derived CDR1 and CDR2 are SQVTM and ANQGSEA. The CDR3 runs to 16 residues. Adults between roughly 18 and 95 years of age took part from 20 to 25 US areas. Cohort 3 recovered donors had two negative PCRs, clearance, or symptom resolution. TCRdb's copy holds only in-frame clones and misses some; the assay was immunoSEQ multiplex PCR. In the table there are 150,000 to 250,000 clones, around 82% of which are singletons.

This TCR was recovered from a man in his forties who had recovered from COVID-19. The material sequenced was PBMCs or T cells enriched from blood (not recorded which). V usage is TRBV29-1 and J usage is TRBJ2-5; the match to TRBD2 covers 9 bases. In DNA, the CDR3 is TGCAGCGTTGGAAGATTAGCGGGAGTGGGGGGGGAGACCCAGTACTTC. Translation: CSVGRLAGVGGETQYF. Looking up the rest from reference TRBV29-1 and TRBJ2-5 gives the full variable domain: SAVISQKPSRDICQRGTSLTIQCQVDSQVTMMFWYRQQPGQSLTLIATANQGSEATYESGFVIDKFPISRPNLTFSTLTVSNMSPEDSSIYLCSVGRLAGVGGETQYFGPGTRLLVL.